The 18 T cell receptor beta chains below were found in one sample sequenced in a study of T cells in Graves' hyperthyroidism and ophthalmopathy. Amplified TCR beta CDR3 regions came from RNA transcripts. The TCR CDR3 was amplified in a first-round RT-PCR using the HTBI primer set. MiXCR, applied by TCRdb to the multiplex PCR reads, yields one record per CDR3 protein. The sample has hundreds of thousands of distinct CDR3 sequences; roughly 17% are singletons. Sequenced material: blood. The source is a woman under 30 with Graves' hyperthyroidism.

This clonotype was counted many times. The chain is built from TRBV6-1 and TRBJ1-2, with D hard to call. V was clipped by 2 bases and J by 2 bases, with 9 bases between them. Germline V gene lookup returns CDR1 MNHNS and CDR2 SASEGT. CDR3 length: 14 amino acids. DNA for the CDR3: TGTGCCAGCAGTGAAATTCCAACCAACTATGGCTACACCTTC. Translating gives CASSEIPTNYGYTF.

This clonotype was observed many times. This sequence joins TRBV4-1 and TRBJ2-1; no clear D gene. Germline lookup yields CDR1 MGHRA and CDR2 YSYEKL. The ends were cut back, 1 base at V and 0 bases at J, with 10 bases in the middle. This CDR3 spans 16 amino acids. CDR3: CASSQGQLSSYNEQFF. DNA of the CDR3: TGCGCCAGCAGCCAAGGTCAACTGAGCTCCTACAATGAGCAGTTCTTC.

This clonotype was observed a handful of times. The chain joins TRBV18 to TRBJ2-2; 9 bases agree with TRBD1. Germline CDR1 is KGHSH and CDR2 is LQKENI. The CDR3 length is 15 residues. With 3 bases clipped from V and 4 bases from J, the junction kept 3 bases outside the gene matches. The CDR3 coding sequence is TGTGCCAGCTCACCGACAGGGGGGAGCACCGGGGAGCTGTTTTTT. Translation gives CASSPTGGSTGELFF.

Here the CDR3 DNA reads TGCGCCAGCAGTGGCTCATTGTATCCCCAGCATTTT. Translated, it gives CASSGSLYPQHF. V is TRBV10-2 and J is TRBJ1-5; D not certain. CDR1 and CDR2 (germline): WSHSY, SAAADI. V was cut by 4 bases and J by 10 bases, with 11 bases left in between. The CDR3 is made up of 12 amino acids.

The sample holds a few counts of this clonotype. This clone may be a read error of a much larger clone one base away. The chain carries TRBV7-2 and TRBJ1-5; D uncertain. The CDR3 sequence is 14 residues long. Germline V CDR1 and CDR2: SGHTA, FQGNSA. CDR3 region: CASSLDRSNRPQHF. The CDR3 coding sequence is TGTGCCAGCAGCTTAGACCGGAGCAATCGGCCCCAGCATTTT.

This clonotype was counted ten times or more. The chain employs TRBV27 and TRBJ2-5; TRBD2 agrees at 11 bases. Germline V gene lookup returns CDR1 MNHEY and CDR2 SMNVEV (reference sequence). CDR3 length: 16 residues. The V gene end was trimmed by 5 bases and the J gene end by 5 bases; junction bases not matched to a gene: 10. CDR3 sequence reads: CASSPRLAGFMETQYF. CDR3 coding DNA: TGTGCCAGCAGTCCACGACTAGCGGGATTTATGGAGACCCAGTACTTC.

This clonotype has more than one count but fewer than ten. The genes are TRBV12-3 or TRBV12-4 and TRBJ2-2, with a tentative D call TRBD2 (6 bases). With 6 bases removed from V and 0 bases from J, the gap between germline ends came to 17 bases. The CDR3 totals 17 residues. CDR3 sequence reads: CASSAAGGRPNTGELFF. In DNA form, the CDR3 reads TGTGCCAGCAGCGCAGCGGGTGGCAGGCCGAACACCGGGGAGCTGTTTTTT.

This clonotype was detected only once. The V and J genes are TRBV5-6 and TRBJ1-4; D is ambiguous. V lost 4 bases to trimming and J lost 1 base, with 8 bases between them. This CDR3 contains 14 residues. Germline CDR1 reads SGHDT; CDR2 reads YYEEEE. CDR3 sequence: CASSVWVTNEKLFF. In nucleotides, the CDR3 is TGTGCCAGCAGCGTTTGGGTAACTAATGAAAAACTGTTTTTT. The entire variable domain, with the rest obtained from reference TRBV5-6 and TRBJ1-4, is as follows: DAGVTQSPTHLIKTRGQQVTLRCSPKSGHDTVSWYQQALGQGPQFIFQYYEEEERQRGNFPDRFSGHQFPNYSSELNVNALLLGDSALYLCASSVWVTNEKLFFGSGTQLSVL.

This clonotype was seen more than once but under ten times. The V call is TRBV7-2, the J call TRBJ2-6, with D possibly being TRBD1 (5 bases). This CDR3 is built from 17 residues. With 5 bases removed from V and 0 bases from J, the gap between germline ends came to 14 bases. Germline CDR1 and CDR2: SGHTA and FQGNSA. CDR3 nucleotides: TGTGCCAGCAGCCTAACCCCCGGACACTCTGGGGCCAACGTCCTGACTTTC. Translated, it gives CASSLTPGHSGANVLTF. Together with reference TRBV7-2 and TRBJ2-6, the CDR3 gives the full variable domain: GAGVSQSPSNKVTEKGKDVELRCDPISGHTALYWYRQSLGQGLEFLIYFQGNSAPDKSGLPSDRFSAERTGGSVSTLTIQRTQQEDSAVYLCASSLTPGHSGANVLTFGAGSRLTVL.

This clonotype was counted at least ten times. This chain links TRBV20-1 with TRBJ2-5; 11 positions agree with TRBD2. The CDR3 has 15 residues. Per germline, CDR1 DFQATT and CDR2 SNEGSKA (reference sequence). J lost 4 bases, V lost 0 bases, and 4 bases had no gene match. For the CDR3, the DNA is TGCAGTGCTAGAGATGCTAGCGGGGGGTTAGAGACCCAGTACTTC. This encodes CSARDASGGLETQYF.

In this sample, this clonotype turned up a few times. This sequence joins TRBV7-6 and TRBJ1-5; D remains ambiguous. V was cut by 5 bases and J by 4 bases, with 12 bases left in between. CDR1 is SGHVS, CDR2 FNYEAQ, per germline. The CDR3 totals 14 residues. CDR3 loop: CASSLDGVNQPQHF. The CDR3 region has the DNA TGTGCCAGCAGCCTGGACGGAGTTAATCAGCCCCAGCATTTT.

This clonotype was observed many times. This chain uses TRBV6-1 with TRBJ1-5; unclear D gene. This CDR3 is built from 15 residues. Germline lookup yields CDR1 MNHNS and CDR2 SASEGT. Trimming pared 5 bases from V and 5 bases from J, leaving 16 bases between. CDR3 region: CASSLGGQADQPQHF. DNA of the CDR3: TGTGCCAGCAGTCTAGGCGGGCAGGCCGATCAGCCCCAGCATTTT.

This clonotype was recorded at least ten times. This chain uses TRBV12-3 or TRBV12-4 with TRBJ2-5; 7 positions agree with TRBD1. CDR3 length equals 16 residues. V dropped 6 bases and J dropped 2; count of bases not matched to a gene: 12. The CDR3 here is CASSLLDRVIQETQYF. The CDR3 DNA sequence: TGTGCCAGCAGCCTCCTCGACAGGGTCATTCAAGAGACCCAGTACTTC.

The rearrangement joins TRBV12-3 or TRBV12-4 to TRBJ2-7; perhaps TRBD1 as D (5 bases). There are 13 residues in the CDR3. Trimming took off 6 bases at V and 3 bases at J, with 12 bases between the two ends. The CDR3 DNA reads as TGTGCCAGCAGGAAAGGGGCATTCTACGAGCAGTACTTC. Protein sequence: CASRKGAFYEQYF.

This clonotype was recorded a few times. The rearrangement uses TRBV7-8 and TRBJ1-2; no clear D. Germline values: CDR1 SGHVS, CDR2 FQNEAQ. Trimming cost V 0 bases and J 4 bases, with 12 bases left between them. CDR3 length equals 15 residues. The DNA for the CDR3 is TGTGCCAGCAGCTTAGCACGTCTTGAGCCCTATGGCTACACCTTC. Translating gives CASSLARLEPYGYTF.

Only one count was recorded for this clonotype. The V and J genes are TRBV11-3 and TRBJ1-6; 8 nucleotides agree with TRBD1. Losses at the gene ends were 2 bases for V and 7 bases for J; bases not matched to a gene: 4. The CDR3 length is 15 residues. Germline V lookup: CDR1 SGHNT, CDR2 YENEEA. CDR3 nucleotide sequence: TGTGCCAGCAGCTTAACCAGGGGGCGAAATTCACCCCTCCACTTT. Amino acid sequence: CASSLTRGRNSPLHF.

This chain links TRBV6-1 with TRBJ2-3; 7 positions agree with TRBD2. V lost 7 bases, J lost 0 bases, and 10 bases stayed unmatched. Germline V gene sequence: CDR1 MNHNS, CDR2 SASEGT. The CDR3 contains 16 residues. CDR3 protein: CASITERGPSTDTQYF. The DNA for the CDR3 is TGTGCCAGCATCACCGAGCGGGGCCCAAGCACAGATACGCAGTATTTT.

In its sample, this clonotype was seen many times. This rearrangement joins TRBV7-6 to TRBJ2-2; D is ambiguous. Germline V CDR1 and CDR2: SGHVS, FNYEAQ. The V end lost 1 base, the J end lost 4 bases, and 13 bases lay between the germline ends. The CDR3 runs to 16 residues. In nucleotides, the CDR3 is TGTGCCAGCAGCTTAGATCGTAGACGACTCACCGGGGAGCTGTTTTTT. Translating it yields CASSLDRRRLTGELFF.